This T cell receptor beta chain originates from a study of control samples from healthy donors and cancer patients (dated by TCRdb to the early 2020s). Ends trimmed: V by 0 bases, J by 4 bases; bases unmatched to a gene: 4. The CDR3, from cysteine to phenylalanine, totals 15 residues. CDR3 DNA only is kept here, 45 bases in frame from base 1. CDR1 and CDR2 are read off the germline V gene as SGHRS and YFSETQ. The library came from the immunoSEQ multiplex PCR assay. In TCRdb, the immuneACCESS table is reduced to in-frame sequences with V and J assigned. These tables do not hold every clone; where another copy was compared, an unresolved V gene accounts for under half, and the others remain unexplained. The sample table holds about 95,000 clones, of which just under 85% were seen once. Jointly, the top ten make up approximately 19% of the sample. There are many counts of this clone. Its specific antigen is unknown. Base qualities were left out, and no much larger clone turns up one base away.

The chain is made from TRBV5-1 and TRBJ2-5; the central 9 bases match TRBD1. Sequenced sample: blood. This sequence originates from a man under 40 in good health. The nucleotide sequence is TGCGCCAGCAGCTTGGCCCCGGACAGGGGAGAGACCCAGTACTTC. This translates into CASSLAPDRGETQYF.